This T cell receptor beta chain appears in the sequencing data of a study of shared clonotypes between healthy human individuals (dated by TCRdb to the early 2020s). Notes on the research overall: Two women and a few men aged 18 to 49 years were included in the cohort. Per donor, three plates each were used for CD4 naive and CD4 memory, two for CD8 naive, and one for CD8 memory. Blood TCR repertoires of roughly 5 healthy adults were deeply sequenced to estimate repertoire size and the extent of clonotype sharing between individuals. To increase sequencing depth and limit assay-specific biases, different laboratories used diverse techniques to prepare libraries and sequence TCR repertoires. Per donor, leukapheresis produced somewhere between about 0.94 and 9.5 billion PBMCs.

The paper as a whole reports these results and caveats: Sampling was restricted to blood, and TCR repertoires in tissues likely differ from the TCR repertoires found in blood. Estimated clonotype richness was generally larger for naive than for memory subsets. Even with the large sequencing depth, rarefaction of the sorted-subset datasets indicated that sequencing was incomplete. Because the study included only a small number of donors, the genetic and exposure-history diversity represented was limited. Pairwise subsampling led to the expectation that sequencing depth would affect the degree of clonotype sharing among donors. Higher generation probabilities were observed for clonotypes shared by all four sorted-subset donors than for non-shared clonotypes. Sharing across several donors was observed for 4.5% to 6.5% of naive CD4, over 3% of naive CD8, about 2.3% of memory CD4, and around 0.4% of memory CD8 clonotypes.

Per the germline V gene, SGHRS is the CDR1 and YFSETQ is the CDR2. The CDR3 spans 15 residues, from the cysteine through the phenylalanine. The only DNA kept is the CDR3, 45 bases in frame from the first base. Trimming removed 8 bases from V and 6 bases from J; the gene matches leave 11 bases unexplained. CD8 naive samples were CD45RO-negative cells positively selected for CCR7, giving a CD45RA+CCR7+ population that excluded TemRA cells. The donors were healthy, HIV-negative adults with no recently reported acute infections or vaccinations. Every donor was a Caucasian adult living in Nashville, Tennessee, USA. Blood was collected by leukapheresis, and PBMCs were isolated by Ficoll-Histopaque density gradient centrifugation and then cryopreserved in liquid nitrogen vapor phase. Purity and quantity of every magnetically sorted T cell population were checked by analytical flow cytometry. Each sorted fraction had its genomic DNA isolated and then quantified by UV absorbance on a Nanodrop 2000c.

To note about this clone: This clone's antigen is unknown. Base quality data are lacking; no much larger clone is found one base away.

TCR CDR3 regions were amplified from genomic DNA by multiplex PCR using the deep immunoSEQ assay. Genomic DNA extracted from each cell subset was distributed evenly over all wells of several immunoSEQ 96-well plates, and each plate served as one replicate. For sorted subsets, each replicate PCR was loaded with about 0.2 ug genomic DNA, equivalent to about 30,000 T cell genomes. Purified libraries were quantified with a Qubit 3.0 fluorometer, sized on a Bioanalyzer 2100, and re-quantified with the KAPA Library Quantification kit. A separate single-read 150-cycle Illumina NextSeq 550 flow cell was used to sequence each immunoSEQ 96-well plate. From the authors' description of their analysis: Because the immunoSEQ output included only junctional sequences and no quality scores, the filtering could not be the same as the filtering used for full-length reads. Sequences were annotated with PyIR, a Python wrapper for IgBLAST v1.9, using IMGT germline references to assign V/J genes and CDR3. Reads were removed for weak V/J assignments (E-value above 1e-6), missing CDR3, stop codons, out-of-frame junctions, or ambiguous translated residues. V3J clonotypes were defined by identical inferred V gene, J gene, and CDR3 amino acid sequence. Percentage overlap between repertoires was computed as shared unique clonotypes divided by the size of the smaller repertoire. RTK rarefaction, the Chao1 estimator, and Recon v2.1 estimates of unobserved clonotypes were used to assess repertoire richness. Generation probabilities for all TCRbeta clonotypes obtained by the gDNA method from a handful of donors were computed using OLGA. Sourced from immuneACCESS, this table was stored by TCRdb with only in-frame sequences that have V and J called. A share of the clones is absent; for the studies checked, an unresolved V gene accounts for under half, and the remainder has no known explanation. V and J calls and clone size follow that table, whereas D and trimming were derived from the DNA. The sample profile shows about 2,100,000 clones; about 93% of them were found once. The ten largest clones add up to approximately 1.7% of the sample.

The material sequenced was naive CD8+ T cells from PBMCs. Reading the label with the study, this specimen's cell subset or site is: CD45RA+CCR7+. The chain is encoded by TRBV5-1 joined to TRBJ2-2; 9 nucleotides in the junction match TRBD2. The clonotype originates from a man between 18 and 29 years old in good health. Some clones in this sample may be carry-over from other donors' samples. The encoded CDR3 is CASSGSRGRAGELFF. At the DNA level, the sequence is TGCGCCAGTAGCGGGAGCAGAGGGCGTGCCGGGGAGCTGTTTTTT. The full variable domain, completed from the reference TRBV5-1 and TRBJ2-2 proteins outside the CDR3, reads KAGVTQTPRYLIKTRGQQVTLSCSPISGHRSVSWYQQTPGQGLQFLFEYFSETQRNKGNFPGRFSGRQFSNSRSEMNVSTLELGDSALYLCASSGSRGRAGELFFGEGSRLTVL.